The clone carrying this T cell receptor (beta chain) was counted once. The data belong to a study of blood T cells in healthy people across ages. Together with a sample-barcoded 5' primer, a J-beta primer mix was included in a second PCR lasting about 7 to 11 cycles. MiXCR, run by TCRdb on the 5' RACE reads, gives a single entry per CDR3 protein. The repertoire holds fewer than 750,000 distinct CDR3 sequences, with over 40% as singletons. The germline V gene encodes CDR1 SEHNR and CDR2 FQNEAQ (reference sequence). Trimming removed 1 base at V and 4 bases at J, with 11 bases between. CDR3 length: 14 amino acids. Total RNA extracted from each sample amounted to at least 6 micrograms.

The TCR sequence derives from a woman older than 75 in good health. The source material was blood. The chain joins TRBV7-9 to TRBJ2-7; perhaps TRBD2 as D (6 bases). Here the CDR3 DNA reads TGTGCCAGCAGCTTAGTGGCGGGGATGTACGAGCAGTACTTC. This sequence encodes CASSLVAGMYEQYF.